This T cell receptor (beta chain) was identified during a study of TIL therapy for anti-PD-1-resistant metastatic lung cancer. Across the study: Half of patients were current or former smokers. Median tumor mutation burden was 1.5 mutations per megabase. Study-wide points: Many TIL product clones were absent from baseline tumor, suggesting clonal contraction.

Details on this clone: Its target is not known.

Time point given: pre-treatment sample, taken before nivolumab and TIL therapy. Most excised metastases sampled were pleural nodules or supraclavicular lymph nodes. Adults with stage 4 NSCLC were enrolled in a phase I trial. The libraries were made with immunoSEQ v3. Some clones are missing from TCRdb's copy, which holds only in-frame ones; the method was immunoSEQ multiplex PCR. Of over 20,000 clones in the sample, just under 75% were seen once. The germline CDR1 and CDR2 sequences are MDHEN and SYDVKM. CDR3 length: 12 residues. V was clipped by 4 bases and J by 8 bases, with 10 bases between them. The sequenced sample was tumor tissue, obtained at baseline. This sequence joins TRBV28 and TRBJ2-3, with D unresolved. The sequence was collected from a person aged 25-85 years with non-small cell lung cancer. CDR3 sequence reads: CASSSNTATQYF. In DNA form, the CDR3 reads TGTGCCAGCAGTTCCAACACCGCTACGCAGTATTTT.